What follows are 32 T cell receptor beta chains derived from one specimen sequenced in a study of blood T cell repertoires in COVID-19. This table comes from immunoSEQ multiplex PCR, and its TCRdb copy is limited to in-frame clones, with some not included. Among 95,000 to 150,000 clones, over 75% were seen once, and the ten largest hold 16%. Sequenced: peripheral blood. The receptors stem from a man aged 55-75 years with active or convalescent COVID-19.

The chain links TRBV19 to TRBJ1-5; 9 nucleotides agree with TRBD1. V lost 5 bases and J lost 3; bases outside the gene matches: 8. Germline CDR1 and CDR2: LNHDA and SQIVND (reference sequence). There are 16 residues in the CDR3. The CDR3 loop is CASSGPGQGFNQPQHF. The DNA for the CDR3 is TGTGCCAGTAGTGGTCCGGGACAGGGATTCAATCAGCCCCAGCATTTT. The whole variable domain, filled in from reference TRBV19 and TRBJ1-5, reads DGGITQSPKYLFRKEGQNVTLSCEQNLNHDAMYWYRQDPGQGLRLIYYSQIVNDFQKGDIAEGYSVSREKKESFPLTVTSAQKNPTAFYLCASSGPGQGFNQPQHFGDGTRLSIL.

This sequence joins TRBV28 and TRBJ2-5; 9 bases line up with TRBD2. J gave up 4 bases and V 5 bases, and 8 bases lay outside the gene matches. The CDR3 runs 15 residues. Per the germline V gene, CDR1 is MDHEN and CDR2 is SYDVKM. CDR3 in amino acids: CASSPWTSVSETQYF. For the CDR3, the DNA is TGTGCCAGCAGTCCCTGGACTAGCGTGTCAGAGACCCAGTACTTC.

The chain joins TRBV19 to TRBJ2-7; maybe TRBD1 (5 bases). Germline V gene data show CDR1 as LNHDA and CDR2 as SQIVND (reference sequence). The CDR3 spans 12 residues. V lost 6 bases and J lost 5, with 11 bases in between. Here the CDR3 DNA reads TGTGCCAGTAGCCCAGGGTCGGACGAGCAGTACTTC. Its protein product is CASSPGSDEQYF.

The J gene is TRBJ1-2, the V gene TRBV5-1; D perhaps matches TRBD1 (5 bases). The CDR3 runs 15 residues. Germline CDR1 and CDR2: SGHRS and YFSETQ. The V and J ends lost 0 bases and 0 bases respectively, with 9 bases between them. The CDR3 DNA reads TGCGCCAGCAGCTTGGAGGCGGGGGCTAACTATGGCTACACCTTC. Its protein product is CASSLEAGANYGYTF.

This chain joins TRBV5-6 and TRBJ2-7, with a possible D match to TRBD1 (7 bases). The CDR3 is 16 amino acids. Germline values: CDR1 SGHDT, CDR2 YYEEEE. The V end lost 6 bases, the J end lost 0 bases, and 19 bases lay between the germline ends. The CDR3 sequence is CASTPGGRISSYEQYF. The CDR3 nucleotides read TGTGCCAGCACCCCAGGGGGGCGGATTAGCTCCTACGAGCAGTACTTC.

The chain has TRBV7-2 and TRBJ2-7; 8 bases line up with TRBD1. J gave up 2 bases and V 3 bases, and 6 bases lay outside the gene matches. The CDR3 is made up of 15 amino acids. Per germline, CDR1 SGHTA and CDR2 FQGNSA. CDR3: CASSFARDRTYEQYF. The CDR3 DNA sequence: TGTGCCAGCAGCTTTGCCCGGGACAGGACCTACGAGCAGTACTTC.

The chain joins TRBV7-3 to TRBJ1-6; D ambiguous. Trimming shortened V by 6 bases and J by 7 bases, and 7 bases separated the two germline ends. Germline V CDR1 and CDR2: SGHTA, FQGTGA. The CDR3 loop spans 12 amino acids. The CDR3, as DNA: TGTGCCAGCAGTGAGGGAAATTCACCCCTCCACTTT. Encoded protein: CASSEGNSPLHF. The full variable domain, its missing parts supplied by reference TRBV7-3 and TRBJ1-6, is GAGVSQTPSNKVTEKGKYVELRCDPISGHTALYWYRQSLGQGPEFLIYFQGTGAADDSGLPNDRFFAVRPEGSVSTLKIQRTERGDSAVYLCASSEGNSPLHFGNGTRLTVT.

CDR3 region: CASSLGSGGSYNEQFF. The DNA for the CDR3 is TGTGCCAGCAGCTTAGGGTCCGGCGGGAGCTACAATGAGCAGTTCTTC. The chain couples TRBV11-1 to TRBJ2-1, with TRBD2 identical over 7 bases. The CDR3 is 16 amino acids. Per the germline V gene, CDR1 is SGHAT and CDR2 is FQDESV (reference sequence). Trimming at V came to 1 base and at J to 3 bases, leaving 6 bases not matched to a gene.

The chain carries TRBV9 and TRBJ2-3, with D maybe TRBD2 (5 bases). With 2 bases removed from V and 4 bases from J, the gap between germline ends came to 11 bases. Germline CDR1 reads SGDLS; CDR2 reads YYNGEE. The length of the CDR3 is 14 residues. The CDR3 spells CASSVGGSADTQYF. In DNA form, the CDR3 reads TGTGCCAGCAGCGTTGGTGGGAGTGCAGATACGCAGTATTTT. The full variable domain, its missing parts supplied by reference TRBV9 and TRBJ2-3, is DSGVTQTPKHLITATGQRVTLRCSPRSGDLSVYWYQQSLDQGLQFLIQYYNGEERAKGNILERFSAQQFPDLHSELNLSSLELGDSALYFCASSVGGSADTQYFGPGTRLTVL.

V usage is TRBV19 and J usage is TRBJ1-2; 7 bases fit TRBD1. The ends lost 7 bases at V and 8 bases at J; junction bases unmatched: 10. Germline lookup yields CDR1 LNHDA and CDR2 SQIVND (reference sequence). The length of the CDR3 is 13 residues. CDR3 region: CASTSTGNWGYTF. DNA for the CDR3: TGTGCCAGTACCTCGACAGGGAATTGGGGCTACACCTTC. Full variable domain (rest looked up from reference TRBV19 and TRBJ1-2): DGGITQSPKYLFRKEGQNVTLSCEQNLNHDAMYWYRQDPGQGLRLIYYSQIVNDFQKGDIAEGYSVSREKKESFPLTVTSAQKNPTAFYLCASTSTGNWGYTFGSGTRLTVV.

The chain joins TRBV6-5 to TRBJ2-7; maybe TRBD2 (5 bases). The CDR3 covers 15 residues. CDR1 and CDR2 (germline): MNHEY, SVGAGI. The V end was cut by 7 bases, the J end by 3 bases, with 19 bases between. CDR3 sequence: CASTAGGTRSYEQYF. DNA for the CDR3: TGTGCCAGCACCGCCGGTGGTACTAGAAGCTACGAGCAGTACTTC.

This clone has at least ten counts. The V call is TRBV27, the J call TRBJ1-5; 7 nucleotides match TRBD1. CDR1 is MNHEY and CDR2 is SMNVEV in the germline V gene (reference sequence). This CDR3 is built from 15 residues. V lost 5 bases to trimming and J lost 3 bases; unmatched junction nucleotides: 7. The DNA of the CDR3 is TGTGCCAGCAGTATCTCGACAGGGTCCAATCAGCCCCAGCATTTT. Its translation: CASSISTGSNQPQHF.

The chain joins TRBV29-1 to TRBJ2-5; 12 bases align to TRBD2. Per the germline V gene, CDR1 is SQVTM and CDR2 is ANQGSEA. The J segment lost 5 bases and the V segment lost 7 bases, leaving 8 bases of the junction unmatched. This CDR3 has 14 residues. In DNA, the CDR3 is TGCAGCGCTTCGGGACTAGCGGGTAGCGAGACCCAGTACTTC. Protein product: CSASGLAGSETQYF.

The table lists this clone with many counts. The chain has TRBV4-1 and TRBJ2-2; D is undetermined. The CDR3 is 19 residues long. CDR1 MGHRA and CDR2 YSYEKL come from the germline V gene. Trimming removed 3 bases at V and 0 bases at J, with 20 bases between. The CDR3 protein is CASSHGVLRRIANTGELFF. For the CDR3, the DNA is TGCGCCAGCAGCCACGGAGTTTTGAGACGCATAGCGAACACCGGGGAGCTGTTTTTT.

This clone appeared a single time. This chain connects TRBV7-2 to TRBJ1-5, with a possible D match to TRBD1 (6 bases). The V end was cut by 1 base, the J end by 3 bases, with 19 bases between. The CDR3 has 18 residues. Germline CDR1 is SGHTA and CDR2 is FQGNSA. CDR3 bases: TGTGCCAGCAGCTTAGTCGGCTCCGGCACAGGGTCCAATCAGCCCCAGCATTTT. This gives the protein CASSLVGSGTGSNQPQHF.

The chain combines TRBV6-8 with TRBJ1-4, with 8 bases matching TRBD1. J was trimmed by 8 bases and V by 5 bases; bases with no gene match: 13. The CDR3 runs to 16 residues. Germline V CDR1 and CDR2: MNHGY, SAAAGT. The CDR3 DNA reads TGTGCCAGCAGTGAGAGGGTAGTACAGGGGGAAGAAAAACTGTTTTTT. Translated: CASSERVVQGEEKLFF.

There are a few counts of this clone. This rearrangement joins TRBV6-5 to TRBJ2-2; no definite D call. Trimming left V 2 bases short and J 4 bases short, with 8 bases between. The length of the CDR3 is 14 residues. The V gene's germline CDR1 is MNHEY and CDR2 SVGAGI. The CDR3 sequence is CASSYGASTGELFF. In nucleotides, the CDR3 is TGTGCCAGCAGTTACGGAGCTAGCACCGGGGAGCTGTTTTTT.

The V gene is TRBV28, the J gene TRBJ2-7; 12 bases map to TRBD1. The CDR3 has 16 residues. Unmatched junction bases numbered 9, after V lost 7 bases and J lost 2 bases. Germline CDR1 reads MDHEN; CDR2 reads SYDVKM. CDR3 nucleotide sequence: TGTGCCAGCATCGCACCGGGACAGGGGGCCGCCTACGAGCAGTACTTC. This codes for CASIAPGQGAAYEQYF.

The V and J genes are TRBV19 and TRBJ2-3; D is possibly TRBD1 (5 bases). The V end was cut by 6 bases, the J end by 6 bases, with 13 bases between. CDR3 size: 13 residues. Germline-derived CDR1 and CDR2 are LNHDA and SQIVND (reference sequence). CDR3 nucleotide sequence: TGTGCCAGTAGCAGTGACAGAATTGATACGCAGTATTTT. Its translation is CASSSDRIDTQYF.

CDR3 bases: TGTGCCAGCAGCGCCCAGGGGGCGCTAAATTCACCCCTCCACTTT. The encoded protein is CASSAQGALNSPLHF. The J gene is TRBJ1-6, the V gene TRBV6-6, with 8 nucleotides matching TRBD1. The CDR3 is 15 amino acids. CDR1 and CDR2 from the germline V gene are MNHNY and SVGAGI (reference sequence). V trimming: 6 bases; J trimming: 7 bases; junction bases outside the gene matches: 8.

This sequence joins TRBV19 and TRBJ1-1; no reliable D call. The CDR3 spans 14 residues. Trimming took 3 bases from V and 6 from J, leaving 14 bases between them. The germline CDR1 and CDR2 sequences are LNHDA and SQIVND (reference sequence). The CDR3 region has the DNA TGTGCCAGTAGTATGATTTTGGGAGGGTCTGAAGCTTTCTTT. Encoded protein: CASSMILGGSEAFF.

CDR3 bases: TGCGCCAGCACCCTTGACAGGGGAAGAACAGATACGCAGTATTTT. Residues: CASTLDRGRTDTQYF. The chain employs TRBV5-1 and TRBJ2-3; TRBD1 matches at 8 bases. The CDR3 consists of 15 residues. Germline CDR1 is SGHRS and CDR2 is YFSETQ. V lost 6 bases, J lost 3 bases, and 9 bases stayed unmatched.

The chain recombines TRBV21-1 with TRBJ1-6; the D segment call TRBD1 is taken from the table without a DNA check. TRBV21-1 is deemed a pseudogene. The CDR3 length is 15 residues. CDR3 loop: CASSLNNRINSPLHF. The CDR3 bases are TGTGCCAGCAGCCTAAATAACAGGATTAATTCACCCCTCCACTTT.

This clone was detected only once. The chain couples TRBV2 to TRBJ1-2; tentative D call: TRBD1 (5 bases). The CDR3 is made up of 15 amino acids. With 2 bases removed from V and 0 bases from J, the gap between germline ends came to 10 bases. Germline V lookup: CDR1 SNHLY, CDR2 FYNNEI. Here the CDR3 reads CASSESQDANYGYTF. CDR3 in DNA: TGTGCCAGCAGTGAATCACAGGACGCTAACTATGGCTACACCTTC.

CDR3 loop: CASSIAGGLKNIQYF. The CDR3 DNA sequence: TGTGCCAGTAGTATAGCGGGAGGACTCAAAAACATTCAGTACTTC. The chain combines TRBV19 with TRBJ2-4, with 7 positions matching TRBD2. In germline, CDR1 is LNHDA, CDR2 SQIVND (reference sequence). This CDR3 region has 15 residues. With V trimmed by 1 base and J by 3 bases, 3 bases remained unmatched.

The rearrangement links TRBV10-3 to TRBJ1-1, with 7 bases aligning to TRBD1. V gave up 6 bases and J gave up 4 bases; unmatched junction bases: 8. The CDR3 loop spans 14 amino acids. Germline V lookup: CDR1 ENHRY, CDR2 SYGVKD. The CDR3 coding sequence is TGTGCCATCAGAGGGACAGAGGCCGGCACTGAAGCTTTCTTT. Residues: CAIRGTEAGTEAFF.

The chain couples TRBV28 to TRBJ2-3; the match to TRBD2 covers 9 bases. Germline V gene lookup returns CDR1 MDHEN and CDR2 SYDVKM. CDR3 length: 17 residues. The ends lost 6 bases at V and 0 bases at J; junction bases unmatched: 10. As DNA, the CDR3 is TGTGCCAGCAGCCCTACATTACTAGCGGGTAGCACAGATACGCAGTATTTT. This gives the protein CASSPTLLAGSTDTQYF.

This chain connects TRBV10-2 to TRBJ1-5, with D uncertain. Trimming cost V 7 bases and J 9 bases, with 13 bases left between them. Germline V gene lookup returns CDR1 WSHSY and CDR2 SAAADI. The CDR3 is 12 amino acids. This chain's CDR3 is CASNDAERPQHF. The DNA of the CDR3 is TGCGCCAGCAATGATGCGGAGCGGCCCCAGCATTTT.

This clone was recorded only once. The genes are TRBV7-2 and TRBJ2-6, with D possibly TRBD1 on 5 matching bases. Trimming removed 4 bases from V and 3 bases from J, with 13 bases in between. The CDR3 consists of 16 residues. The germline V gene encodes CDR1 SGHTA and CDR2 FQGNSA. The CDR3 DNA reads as TGTGCCAGCAGCTCCCGACAGACGGGTGGGGCCAACGTCCTGACTTTC. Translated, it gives CASSSRQTGGANVLTF.

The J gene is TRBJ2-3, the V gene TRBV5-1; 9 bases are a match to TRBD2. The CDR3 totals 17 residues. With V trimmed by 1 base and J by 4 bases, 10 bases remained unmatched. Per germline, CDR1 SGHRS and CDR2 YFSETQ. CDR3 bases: TGCGCCAGCAGCTTGTTAATAGCGGGAGAAAGGGCAGATACGCAGTATTTT. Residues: CASSLLIAGERADTQYF.

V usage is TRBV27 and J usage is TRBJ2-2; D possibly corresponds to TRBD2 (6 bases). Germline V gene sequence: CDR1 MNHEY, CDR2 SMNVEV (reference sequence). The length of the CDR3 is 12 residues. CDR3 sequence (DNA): TGTGCTGCCGGGGGTAACACCGGGGAGCTGTTTTTT. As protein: CAAGGNTGELFF.

CDR3 coding DNA: TGTGCCAGCAGCCAAGATGGCGGATATGAAGCTTTCTTT. Its protein product is CASSQDGGYEAFF. The J gene is TRBJ1-1, the V gene TRBV3-1 (or the pseudogene TRBV3-2); D is uncertain. This CDR3 is 13 amino acids long. Trimming cost V 0 bases and J 7 bases, with 9 bases left between them. Germline assignment: CDR1 LGHDT and CDR2 YNNKEL (reference sequence).